Below, one T cell receptor beta chain is given with its context. TCRdb redid the calling of the 5' RACE reads with MiXCR, one entry per CDR3 protein. The sample includes about 130,000 distinct CDR3 sequences, roughly 6% of them seen just once. The record originates from a study of T-cell memory formation after mild COVID-19. The ends were cut back, 8 bases at V and 2 bases at J, with 14 bases in the middle. The CDR3 runs to 14 residues. Germline V gives CDR1 MNHEY, CDR2 SVGAGI. Sequencing was performed on PBMCs or a T cell subset sorted from them (not recorded which). J is TRBJ2-3 and V is TRBV6-5; D call uncertain. The source is an adult woman who had mild COVID-19 (a few samples of this study predate the infection). Cell type and time point are not known. The CDR3 sequence is CASALRRHTDTQYF. The CDR3 region has the DNA TGTGCCAGCGCCCTCAGGCGTCACACAGATACGCAGTATTTT.